The 17 T cell receptor beta chains below come from one sample, sequenced in a study of CD8+CD57+ T cells in acquired aplastic anemia. Individuals selected for sequencing had exhibited CD8+CD57+ cell expansion on flow cytometry. The TCR beta profiling, which covered VDJ combination and CDR3 sequence, was carried out using genomic DNA as the template. TCRdb re-called the reads through MiXCR, storing one row per CDR3 protein. The sample comprises about 150,000 distinct CDR3 sequences, less than 60% of which are singletons, and roughly 12% rests with the top ten. Sequenced sample: sorted CD4+, CD8+, or CD8+CD57+ T cells (not recorded which) from PBMCs. The source is a human donor with aplastic anemia.

V gene TRBV29-1 combines with J gene TRBJ1-2; maybe TRBD1 (5 bases). Germline assignment: CDR1 SQVTM and CDR2 ANQGSEA. This CDR3 contains 13 residues. V was pared by 3 bases and J by 7 bases, with 15 bases between. The CDR3: CSVEGGGRVGYTF. The CDR3 DNA sequence: TGCAGCGTTGAGGGGGGTGGAAGAGTTGGCTACACCTTC.

This clonotype was recorded many times. The chain is built from TRBV2 and TRBJ2-1; TRBD1 might be the D (5 bases). Germline V gene data show CDR1 as SNHLY and CDR2 as FYNNEI. Deletions cut 7 bases from V and 10 bases from J, with 11 bases between. The CDR3 spans 11 residues. The CDR3 DNA reads TGTGCCAGCACCCAAGGGGAAGAGCAGTTCTTC. The encoded protein is CASTQGEEQFF.

V and J are TRBV10-3 and TRBJ2-1, with D uncertain. Germline V gene data show CDR1 as ENHRY and CDR2 as SYGVKD. The CDR3 sequence is 12 residues long. V lost 2 bases, J lost 6 bases, and 5 bases lay in between. CDR3 sequence reads: CAISEPRNEQFF. CDR3 coding DNA: TGTGCCATCAGTGAGCCTCGCAATGAGCAGTTCTTC.

This clonotype was recorded at least ten times. The chain recombines TRBV4-1 with TRBJ2-7, with a possible D match to TRBD2 (5 bases). V was pared by 0 bases and J by 3 bases, with 15 bases between. This CDR3 has 16 amino acids. CDR1 and CDR2 (germline): MGHRA, YSYEKL. This CDR3 reads CASSQDRGDGYYEQYF. CDR3 DNA: TGCGCCAGCAGCCAAGATCGGGGAGATGGATACTACGAGCAGTACTTC.

This clonotype was observed a handful of times. CDR3 sequence: CASTYRAAYEQYF. In DNA form, the CDR3 reads TGTGCCAGCACCTACAGGGCAGCCTACGAGCAGTACTTC. The rearrangement joins TRBV7-2 to TRBJ2-7; TRBD1 might be the D (6 bases). The V gene's germline CDR1 is SGHTA and CDR2 FQGNSA. The CDR3 extends over 13 amino acids. V dropped 7 bases and J dropped 2 bases, with 12 bases sitting between them.

V usage is TRBV6-2 or TRBV6-3 and J usage is TRBJ2-7; D not resolved. The CDR3 length is 14 residues. Trimming removed 2 bases from V and 0 bases from J, with 8 bases in between. The germline CDR1 and CDR2 sequences are MNHEY and SVGEGT. Here the CDR3 reads CASSYRASSYEQYF. DNA of the CDR3: TGTGCCAGCAGTTACAGGGCGAGCTCCTACGAGCAGTACTTC.

J is TRBJ2-3 and V is TRBV2; D call uncertain. Deletions cut 6 bases from V and 5 bases from J, with 15 bases between. Germline V lookup: CDR1 SNHLY, CDR2 FYNNEI. The CDR3 is 14 amino acids. The CDR3 sequence is CASSDLKGVDTQYF. The CDR3, as DNA: TGTGCCAGCAGCGATCTAAAGGGTGTAGATACGCAGTATTTT.

This clonotype turned up a few times. V is TRBV7-9 and J is TRBJ1-3; D not resolved. The CDR3 is 13 residues long. The V and J ends lost 6 bases and 0 bases respectively, with 6 bases between them. The V gene's germline CDR1 is SEHNR and CDR2 FQNEAQ (reference sequence). The CDR3 loop is CASRLRSGNTIYF. The CDR3, as DNA: TGTGCCAGCAGACTTCGCTCTGGAAACACCATATATTTT.

This clonotype was found a few times. The V call is TRBV11-2, the J call TRBJ1-1, with D possibly matching TRBD1 (6 bases). The V gene's germline CDR1 is SGHAT and CDR2 FQNNGV. V was clipped by 2 bases and J by 2 bases, with 15 bases between them. There are 16 residues in the CDR3. The CDR3 here is CASSLRVGTPNTEAFF. CDR3 DNA sequence: TGTGCCAGCAGCTTAAGGGTTGGGACACCCAACACTGAAGCTTTCTTT.

CDR3 DNA sequence: TGCAGTGCTAGAGACGACCAAGAGACCCAGTACTTC. It encodes CSARDDQETQYF. The chain recombines TRBV20-1 with TRBJ2-5; no clear D gene. Germline V gives CDR1 DFQATT, CDR2 SNEGSKA (reference sequence). V lost 0 bases to trimming and J lost 0 bases, with 2 bases between them. The CDR3 runs to 12 residues.

The chain joins TRBV5-1 to TRBJ1-1, with 9 bases aligning to TRBD1. V lost 6 bases, J lost 2 bases, and 8 bases stayed unmatched. The CDR3 spans 15 residues. Germline V gene data show CDR1 as SGHRS and CDR2 as YFSETQ. The CDR3 reads CASNWGTGRNTEAFF. The CDR3 nucleotides read TGCGCCAGCAACTGGGGGACAGGGCGAAACACTGAAGCTTTCTTT.

This rearrangement joins TRBV6-1 to TRBJ2-2, with D perhaps TRBD1 or TRBD2 (5 bases each). Germline CDR1 MNHNS, CDR2 SASEGT. The CDR3 is 14 residues long. Trimming took off 4 bases at V and 5 bases at J, with 11 bases between the two ends. The chain's CDR3 is CASSVLGDTGELFF. The CDR3 nucleotides are TGTGCCAGCAGTGTCTTGGGGGATACCGGGGAGCTGTTTTTT.

This clonotype occurred a few times. A read error may be the cause here, since a much bigger clone is one base away. The CDR3 nucleotides read TGTGCCAGCAGTTCCTTGCCCCGGGACAGGGGTGAAAAACCGTTTTTT. It specifies CASSSLPRDRGEKPFF. V and J are TRBV11-1 and TRBJ1-4, with 10 bases identical to TRBD1. Germline V gene sequence: CDR1 SGHAT, CDR2 FQDESV (reference sequence). The CDR3 is 16 amino acids.

The chain employs TRBV5-1 and TRBJ2-7; 9 nucleotides line up with TRBD1. From germline, CDR1 is SGHRS and CDR2 YFSETQ. The junction had 7 bases not matched to a gene; V was cut back by 7 bases and J by 2 bases. The length of the CDR3 is 14 residues. CDR3 in DNA: TGCGCCAGCTGGCCCGGGACAGGGACCTACGAGCAGTACTTC. Its protein product is CASWPGTGTYEQYF. Full variable domain (outside the CDR3, taken from reference TRBV5-1 and TRBJ2-7): KAGVTQTPRYLIKTRGQQVTLSCSPISGHRSVSWYQQTPGQGLQFLFEYFSETQRNKGNFPGRFSGRQFSNSRSEMNVSTLELGDSALYLCASWPGTGTYEQYFGPGTRLTVT.

This clonotype has ten or more counts. The chain recombines TRBV7-8 with TRBJ1-2; D gene ambiguous. The CDR3 runs 13 residues. Trimming removed 5 bases at V and 5 bases at J, with 12 bases between. Germline CDR1 SGHVS, CDR2 FQNEAQ. The CDR3 DNA follows: TGTGCCAGCAGCCGGGCTCTGGGATATGGCTACACCTTC. This codes for CASSRALGYGYTF.

The rearrangement uses TRBV25-1 and TRBJ1-4; D is perhaps TRBD1 (6 bases). Germline V gene sequence: CDR1 MGHDK, CDR2 SYGVNS. The V end was cut by 3 bases, the J end by 2 bases, with 16 bases between. This CDR3 region has 17 residues. The CDR3 region has the DNA TGTGCCAGCAGTGACCGAACAAGAACAGGGACTAATGAAAAACTGTTTTTT. This translates into CASSDRTRTGTNEKLFF. The full variable domain, rest sourced from reference TRBV25-1 and TRBJ1-4, is EADIYQTPRYLVIGTGKKITLECSQTMGHDKMYWYQQDPGMELHLIHYSYGVNSTEKGDLSSESTVSRIRTEHFPLTLESARPSHTSQYLCASSDRTRTGTNEKLFFGSGTQLSVL.

J is TRBJ1-1 and V is TRBV15; the D gene is possibly TRBD1 (5 bases). This CDR3 is 15 amino acids long. CDR1 is LNHNV, CDR2 YYDKDF, per germline (reference sequence). Trimming removed 1 base at V and 5 bases at J, with 14 bases between. CDR3 sequence (DNA): TGTGCCACCAGCAGAGCTGCAGGGCTGTTTACTGAAGCTTTCTTT. Translated: CATSRAAGLFTEAFF.